The 29 T cell receptor beta chains below all came from one sample that was sequenced in a study of T cell responses to AZD1222 COVID-19 vaccine. Assay: immunoSEQ multiplex PCR; the TCRdb copy retains only in-frame clones and omits some. The data contain more than 250,000 clones, approximately 93% of them seen just once; the ten biggest clones take up less than 0.65%. Sequenced here: peripheral blood, sampled on day 0 of AZD1222 vaccination. These TCRs come from an adult in good health.

This sequence joins TRBV4-1 and TRBJ1-3; the D gene is possibly TRBD1 (5 bases). V was pared by 1 base and J by 4 bases, with 17 bases between. Germline V CDR1 and CDR2: MGHRA, YSYEKL. CDR3 length: 17 residues. The CDR3 region has the DNA TGCGCCAGCAGCCAAGGCACTAGGGGCGCTTTGGGAAACACCATATATTTT. This gives the protein CASSQGTRGALGNTIYF.

The rearrangement uses TRBV5-1 and TRBJ2-3; no definite D call. CDR1 SGHRS and CDR2 YFSETQ come from the germline V gene. V dropped 3 bases and J dropped 0 bases, with 5 bases sitting between them. This CDR3 contains 13 residues. The CDR3 region is CASSYDSTDTQYF. The CDR3 DNA follows: TGCGCCAGCAGCTATGACAGCACAGATACGCAGTATTTT.

This clone was picked up many times. V and J are TRBV19 and TRBJ2-2; D might be TRBD1 (5 bases). The V end lost 3 bases, the J end lost 3 bases, and 11 bases lay between the germline ends. CDR1 is LNHDA, CDR2 SQIVND, per germline (reference sequence). The CDR3 spans 15 residues. The CDR3 sequence is CASSILGQHTGELFF. In DNA, the CDR3 is TGTGCCAGTAGTATTTTGGGGCAGCACACCGGGGAGCTGTTTTTT.

This sequence joins TRBV2 and TRBJ2-1; maybe TRBD1 (5 bases). Deletions cut 6 bases from V and 7 bases from J, with 13 bases between. The CDR3 consists of 13 residues. In germline, CDR1 is SNHLY, CDR2 FYNNEI. The CDR3, as DNA: TGTGCCAGCAGAGGGGATCTCGGGAATGAGCAGTTCTTC. Translated: CASRGDLGNEQFF.

J is TRBJ2-2 and V is TRBV7-3; D is possibly TRBD1 (6 bases). The CDR3 consists of 14 residues. From germline, CDR1 is SGHTA and CDR2 FQGTGA. V was clipped by 3 bases and J by 5 bases, with 10 bases between them. CDR3 nucleotide sequence: TGTGCCAGCAGCTTCCAGACAGGTACCGGGGAGCTGTTTTTT. This codes for CASSFQTGTGELFF. The complete variable domain, with remaining parts taken from reference TRBV7-3 and TRBJ2-2, reads GAGVSQTPSNKVTEKGKYVELRCDPISGHTALYWYRQSLGQGPEFLIYFQGTGAADDSGLPNDRFFAVRPEGSVSTLKIQRTERGDSAVYLCASSFQTGTGELFFGEGSRLTVL.

This chain links TRBV13 with TRBJ1-5; no clear D gene. The CDR3 is made up of 17 amino acids. CDR1 is PRHDT and CDR2 is FYEKMQ in the germline V gene (reference sequence). The germline V and J ends were trimmed by 5 bases and 2 bases, with 19 bases remaining between them. Here the CDR3 reads CASSRRGRALRNQPQHF. In DNA form, the CDR3 reads TGTGCCAGCAGCCGCCGCGGACGGGCCCTTCGCAATCAGCCCCAGCATTTT.

The chain joins TRBV4-2 to TRBJ1-5; D is possibly TRBD1 (5 bases). Germline CDR1 reads LGHNA; CDR2 reads YNFKEQ. The CDR3 covers 16 residues. V was clipped by 0 bases and J by 9 bases, with 18 bases between them. CDR3 coding DNA: TGTGCCAGCAGCCAAGAGGCGTACGGTTCCGGGGGGCCCCAGCATTTT. The encoded protein is CASSQEAYGSGGPQHF.

J is TRBJ1-2 and V is TRBV20-1; D call uncertain. The CDR3 is 10 amino acids. CDR1 and CDR2 (germline): DFQATT, SNEGSKA (reference sequence). V lost 4 bases to trimming and J lost 4 bases, with 4 bases between them. CDR3 bases: TGCAGTGCTAAGGCCTATGGCTACACCTTC. Its translation: CSAKAYGYTF.

The rearrangement joins TRBV6-2 or TRBV6-3 to TRBJ2-7; possibly TRBD1 for D (5 bases). CDR3 length: 16 residues. Trimming took off 0 bases at V and 1 base at J, with 13 bases between the two ends. CDR1 and CDR2 from the germline V gene are MNHEY and SVGEGT. The DNA of the CDR3 is TGTGCCAGCAGTTACTCGCCGGAACAGGTTTCCTACGAGCAGTACTTC. Protein sequence: CASSYSPEQVSYEQYF.

V is TRBV7-9 and J is TRBJ2-1; unclear D gene. This CDR3 is built from 18 residues. The V end was cut by 3 bases, the J end by 5 bases, with 23 bases between. Germline CDR1 is SEHNR and CDR2 is FQNEAQ (reference sequence). This CDR3 reads CASSFGSAPRSANNEQFF. The CDR3 DNA follows: TGTGCCAGCAGCTTTGGCAGCGCTCCCAGGTCTGCGAACAATGAGCAGTTCTTC.

The chain carries TRBV9 and TRBJ1-1; 8 nucleotides line up with TRBD1. The germline CDR1 and CDR2 sequences are SGDLS and YYNGEE. The ends lost 4 bases at V and 0 bases at J; junction bases unmatched: 5. The CDR3 runs to 15 residues. CDR3 sequence (DNA): TGTGCCAGCAGCCCTACGGACAGGGTGAACACTGAAGCTTTCTTT. Translating gives CASSPTDRVNTEAFF.

V is TRBV7-2 and J is TRBJ2-2, with D uncertain. The V gene lost 3 bases and the J gene lost 2 bases, with 1 base spanning the gap. Per germline, CDR1 SGHTA and CDR2 FQGNSA. This CDR3 contains 12 residues. The CDR3 sequence: CASSFNTGELFF. DNA for the CDR3: TGTGCCAGCAGCTTCAACACCGGGGAGCTGTTTTTT.

The V gene is TRBV29-1, the J gene TRBJ2-3, with 7 bases matching TRBD1. The CDR3 consists of 14 residues. Germline V gives CDR1 SQVTM, CDR2 ANQGSEA. V gave up 2 bases and J gave up 3 bases; unmatched junction bases: 5. CDR3 bases: TGCAGCGTTGAAAGGGGACAGAGGACAGATACGCAGTATTTT. Residues: CSVERGQRTDTQYF.

This clone was counted only a few times. The chain has TRBV5-1 and TRBJ1-1; D not resolved. The CDR3 contains 16 residues. The V end was cut by 4 bases, the J end by 0 bases, with 16 bases between. Germline V gene sequence: CDR1 SGHRS, CDR2 YFSETQ. The CDR3 sequence: CASSPGLRTVNTEAFF. For the CDR3, the DNA is TGCGCCAGCAGCCCGGGGTTGCGTACGGTGAACACTGAAGCTTTCTTT.

The chain couples TRBV15 to TRBJ1-2; D is ambiguous. The CDR3 has 12 amino acids. V was shortened by 0 bases and J by 5 bases, with 4 bases between the two germline ends. Germline assignment: CDR1 LNHNV and CDR2 YYDKDF (reference sequence). The CDR3 protein is CATSREQYGYTF. In nucleotides, the CDR3 is TGTGCCACCAGCAGAGAGCAATATGGCTACACCTTC.

This chain joins TRBV25-1 and TRBJ2-7, with 9 positions matching TRBD2. This CDR3 contains 15 residues. V shed 0 bases and J 9 bases; nucleotides not matched to a gene: 9. Germline loops: CDR1 MGHDK, CDR2 SYGVNS. In nucleotides, the CDR3 is TGTGCCAGCAGTGAATATCGGAGTAGCGGGAGTTTGCAGTACTTC. Its protein product is CASSEYRSSGSLQYF.

The CDR3 DNA reads as TGTGCCAGCAGCGGACCGGGACTCCTCACCGGGGAGCTGTTTTTT. This translates into CASSGPGLLTGELFF. The chain combines TRBV5-6 with TRBJ2-2; D perhaps matches TRBD2 (6 bases). Germline V gene lookup returns CDR1 SGHDT and CDR2 YYEEEE. The CDR3 length is 15 residues. V lost 4 bases and J 4 bases, leaving 14 bases between the germline ends.

The chain recombines TRBV20-1 with TRBJ2-7, with D uncertain. The CDR3 is made up of 11 amino acids. The germline V and J ends were trimmed by 1 base and 4 bases, with 5 bases remaining between them. Per the germline V gene, CDR1 is DFQATT and CDR2 is SNEGSKA (reference sequence). CDR3 residues: CSARGVYEQYF. The DNA for the CDR3 is TGCAGTGCTAGAGGGGTTTACGAGCAGTACTTC.

The chain is built from TRBV25-1 and TRBJ2-7; TRBD1 agrees at 9 bases. There are 13 residues in the CDR3. The germline V gene encodes CDR1 MGHDK and CDR2 SYGVNS. After removal of 7 bases from V and 5 bases from J, the junction contained 6 bases not matched to a gene. CDR3 coding DNA: TGTGCCAGCATGACAGGGGGTTCCAACGAGCAGTACTTC. Residues: CASMTGGSNEQYF.

The V and J genes are TRBV28 and TRBJ2-4; tentatively, D is TRBD1 or TRBD2 (5 bases each). Germline CDR1 MDHEN, CDR2 SYDVKM. CDR3 length: 18 residues. V dropped 0 bases and J dropped 0 bases, with 15 bases sitting between them. CDR3 region: CASSLWQGEGLAKNIQYF. DNA for the CDR3: TGTGCCAGCAGTTTATGGCAGGGCGAGGGGCTAGCCAAAAACATTCAGTACTTC.

The chain recombines TRBV19 with TRBJ1-3; D ambiguous. This CDR3 comprises 11 residues. The germline V and J ends were trimmed by 6 bases and 4 bases, with 4 bases remaining between them. Per germline, CDR1 LNHDA and CDR2 SQIVND (reference sequence). This CDR3 reads CASSPGNTIYF. CDR3 DNA sequence: TGTGCCAGTAGCCCCGGAAACACCATATATTTT.

The chain combines TRBV27 with TRBJ1-5, with 7 bases lining up with TRBD1. V lost 2 bases, J lost 4 bases, and 8 bases stayed unmatched. Germline lookup yields CDR1 MNHEY and CDR2 SMNVEV (reference sequence). The CDR3 runs 16 residues. CDR3 loop: CASSLGSGGRNQPQHF. In DNA, the CDR3 is TGTGCCAGCAGTTTAGGGTCAGGGGGGAGGAATCAGCCCCAGCATTTT.

This clone was seen just once. The chain has TRBV25-1 and TRBJ1-4; D gene ambiguous. The V gene's germline CDR1 is MGHDK and CDR2 SYGVNS. The CDR3 length is 17 residues. Trimming removed 2 bases from V and 2 bases from J, with 15 bases in between. The CDR3 DNA reads as TGTGCCAGCAGTGAAAGCCGAGGCGTCGGCACTAATGAAAAACTGTTTTTT. Amino acid sequence: CASSESRGVGTNEKLFF.

The chain carries TRBV2 and TRBJ2-3, with D possibly TRBD2 on 6 matching bases. The V end was cut by 5 bases, the J end by 2 bases, with 11 bases between. Germline values: CDR1 SNHLY, CDR2 FYNNEI. This CDR3 contains 14 residues. The CDR3 is CASSRDSYTDTQYF. CDR3 DNA: TGTGCCAGCAGTCGGGACTCCTACACAGATACGCAGTATTTT.

The chain is built from TRBV6-5 and TRBJ1-2, with TRBD1 matching 9 bases. Germline V lookup: CDR1 MNHEY, CDR2 SVGAGI. The length of the CDR3 is 16 residues. J lost 8 bases, V lost 1 base, and 11 bases had no gene match. This chain's CDR3 is CASSYLEPRTGEGYTF. CDR3 coding DNA: TGTGCCAGCAGTTACTTGGAACCTCGGACAGGGGAAGGCTACACCTTC.

V gene TRBV18 combines with J gene TRBJ2-1; D perhaps matches TRBD1 (6 bases). The germline V gene encodes CDR1 KGHSH and CDR2 LQKENI. The CDR3 contains 12 residues. Trimming shortened V by 2 bases and J by 9 bases, and 8 bases separated the two germline ends. The CDR3 coding sequence is TGTGCCAGCTCACCAAGGGGGACTGAGCAGTTCTTC. This encodes CASSPRGTEQFF.

The chain recombines TRBV5-1 with TRBJ2-3; a possible D gene is TRBD1 (6 bases). Deletions cut 6 bases from V and 6 bases from J, with 17 bases between. The germline CDR1 and CDR2 sequences are SGHRS and YFSETQ. The length of the CDR3 is 14 residues. The DNA of the CDR3 is TGCGCCAGCAACTCTCCGCTCCAGGGGGATACGCAGTATTTT. Protein sequence: CASNSPLQGDTQYF.

This chain links TRBV20-1 with TRBJ1-1; D unclear. Germline V gene sequence: CDR1 DFQATT, CDR2 SNEGSKA (reference sequence). Between the trimmed V and J ends, which lost 6 bases and 1 base, there was a span of 3 bases. This CDR3 is 10 amino acids long. The CDR3 protein is CSAENTEAFF. The CDR3 DNA follows: TGCAGTGCAGAGAACACTGAAGCTTTCTTT.

This rearrangement joins TRBV10-2 to TRBJ1-2; D remains unclear. Germline V gene lookup returns CDR1 WSHSY and CDR2 SAAADI. The CDR3 spans 15 residues. The V gene lost 6 bases and the J gene lost 2 bases, with 16 bases spanning the gap. CDR3 residues: CASSPRREGNYGYTF. CDR3 DNA: TGCGCCAGCAGCCCCCGGAGGGAAGGAAACTATGGCTACACCTTC.